This T cell receptor beta chain comes out of a study of blood T cell repertoires in COVID-19. Across the whole study: Sources were T cells, B-cell-depleted T cells, or PBMCs; the material itself was cDNA or gDNA.

Patients in Seattle were enrolled during active infection, then followed longitudinally. Authors' analysis steps: Estimates of nucleated cell counts were drawn from the amplification of reference gene primers. Some clones are missing from TCRdb's copy, which holds only in-frame ones; the method was immunoSEQ multiplex PCR. V and J calls and clone size are copied from that table; D and trimming were computed from the DNA. Here the sample spans 500,000 to 600,000 clones, roughly nine tenths being singletons. Germline CDR1 reads SGHNT; CDR2 reads YYREEE (reference sequence). V trimming: 4 bases; J trimming: 1 base; junction bases outside the gene matches: 7. The CDR3 consists of 16 residues.

Input material: peripheral blood. This receptor was taken from a woman in her forties or fifties with COVID-19, enrolled during active disease. The chain carries TRBV5-4 and TRBJ1-2, with 10 bases matching TRBD1. CDR3 in amino acids: CASSRPGDRGNYGYTF. The CDR3 coding sequence is TGTGCCAGCAGCCGACCCGGGGACAGGGGTAACTATGGCTACACCTTC.